This T cell receptor beta chain was sequenced during a study of blood T cell repertoires in COVID-19. Study-level background: The samples span acute and convalescent COVID-19 from the United States, Italy and Spain. From T cells, B-cell-depleted T cells, or PBMCs came the material, which was cDNA or gDNA.

In the authors' workflow: Nucleated cell number was recorded as an estimate derived from reference gene primer amplification. Sequencing used immunoSEQ multiplex PCR; TCRdb keeps in-frame clones, though not all of them. V and J calls and clone size are copied from that table; D and trimming were computed from the DNA. In the table there are approximately 70,000 clones, roughly 87% of which are singletons. The CDR3 loop spans 14 amino acids. Germline V CDR1 and CDR2: MNHNY, SVGAGI (reference sequence). Germline trimming cut 2 bases from V and 5 bases from J; bases unmatched to any gene: 3. The TCR comes from a human donor in a cohort sampled during active COVID-19. The chain is built from TRBV6-6 and TRBJ2-5; 9 nucleotides match TRBD1. Input material: peripheral blood. This CDR3 is CASSYQGQGETQYF. As DNA, the CDR3 is TGTGCCAGCAGTTACCAGGGACAGGGTGAGACCCAGTACTTC.